This TCR beta chain was identified during a study of blood T cell repertoires in COVID-19. Across the study: Both acute and convalescent COVID-19 samples were obtained from the United States, Italy and Spain. Sample material is recorded as cDNA or gDNA derived from T cells, B-cell-depleted T cells, or PBMCs.

CDR1 and CDR2 (germline): SGHAT, FQDESV (reference sequence). The V gene end was trimmed by 4 bases and the J gene end by 6 bases; junction bases not matched to a gene: 3. The CDR3 is 13 amino acids. Only in-frame clones appear in the TCRdb table, and some are missing; sequencing was by immunoSEQ multiplex PCR. The sample gives about 38,000 clones, about 89% of which show up once; about 25% is in the top ten. The sample consisted of peripheral blood. J is TRBJ2-1 and V is TRBV11-1, with 7 bases aligning to TRBD2. This clonotype was sampled from a man in his fifties or sixties with active or convalescent COVID-19. The CDR3 DNA follows: TGTGCCAGCAGCTACGGGACTACCAATGAGCAGTTCTTC. It codes for CASSYGTTNEQFF.